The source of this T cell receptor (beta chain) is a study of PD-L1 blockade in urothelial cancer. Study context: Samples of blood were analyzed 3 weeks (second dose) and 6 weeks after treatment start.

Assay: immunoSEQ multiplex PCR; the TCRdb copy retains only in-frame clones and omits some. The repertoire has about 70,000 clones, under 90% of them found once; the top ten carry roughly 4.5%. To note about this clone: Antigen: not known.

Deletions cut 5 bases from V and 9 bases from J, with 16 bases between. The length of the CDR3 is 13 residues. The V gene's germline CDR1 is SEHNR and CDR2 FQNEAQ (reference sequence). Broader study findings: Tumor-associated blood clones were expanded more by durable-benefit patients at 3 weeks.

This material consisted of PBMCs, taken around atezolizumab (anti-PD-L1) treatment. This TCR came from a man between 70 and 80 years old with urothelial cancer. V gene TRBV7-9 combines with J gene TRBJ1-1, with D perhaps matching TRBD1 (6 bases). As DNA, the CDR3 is TGTGCCAGCAGCCAAATACAACAGGGCCAAGCTTTCTTT. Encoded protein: CASSQIQQGQAFF.